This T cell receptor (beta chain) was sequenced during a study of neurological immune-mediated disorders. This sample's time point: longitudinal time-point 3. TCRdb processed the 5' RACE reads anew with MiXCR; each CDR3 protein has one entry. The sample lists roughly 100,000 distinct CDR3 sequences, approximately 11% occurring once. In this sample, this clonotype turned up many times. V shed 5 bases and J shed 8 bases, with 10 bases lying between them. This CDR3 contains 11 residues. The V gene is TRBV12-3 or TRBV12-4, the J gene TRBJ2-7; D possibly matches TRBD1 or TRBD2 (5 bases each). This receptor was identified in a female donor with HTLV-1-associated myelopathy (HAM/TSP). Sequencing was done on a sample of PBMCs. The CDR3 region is CASSIREKQYF. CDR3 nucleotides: TGTGCCAGCAGTATCAGGGAGAAGCAGTACTTC.